This T cell receptor (beta chain) was recovered during a study of T cells in Graves' hyperthyroidism and ophthalmopathy. Looking at the study overall: Peripheral blood was taken when the disease was first diagnosed, before any treatment began.

Germline CDR1 and CDR2: MNHNY and SVGAGI (reference sequence). CDR3 size: 15 residues. Trimming cost V 2 bases and J 1 base, with 9 bases left between them. What was amplified from RNA transcripts were TCR beta CDR3 regions. A first-round RT-PCR of the TCR CDR3 used the HTBI primer set. TCRdb re-analysed the multiplex PCR reads in MiXCR, keeping a single row per CDR3 protein. This sample has over 700,000 distinct CDR3 sequences, with roughly a sixth found just once. This clonotype was counted only a few times. Patients aged 18 to 65 with hyperthyroidism were newly diagnosed, with duration under 2 months. Exclusion followed for patients with uncontrolled infection, other autoimmune disease, pregnancy or lactation. This sample holds PBMCs from 9.5 to 10 ml fresh peripheral blood.

This receptor was obtained from a woman aged 50 to 65 with Graves' hyperthyroidism that later progressed to Graves' ophthalmopathy. Sequenced: blood. The gene calls are TRBV6-6 and TRBJ1-3; D not certain. The CDR3 here is CASSYRQESGNTIYF. CDR3 sequence (DNA): TGTGCCAGCAGTTACCGGCAGGAGTCTGGAAACACCATATATTTT.